This T cell receptor (beta chain) was documented in a study of graft-versus-host responses after intestinal transplantation. Study-wide background: Tacrolimus plus steroids were given to all recipients for around three years, preceded by anti-thymocyte globulin induction. Study-wide results and limits: Allografts of patients with graft-donor T cell macrochimerism showed high graft-versus-host to host-versus-graft clone ratios. Some GvH clones were seen earlier in gut or blood, suggesting intestinal origin.

This CDR3 region has 16 residues. V gave up 0 bases and J gave up 6 bases, with 15 bases separating them. Germline V gives CDR1 LGHNT, CDR2 FRNRAP. This clone was observed a single time. Its specificity is not known. TCRdb's copy holds only in-frame clones and misses some; the assay was immunoSEQ multiplex PCR. The table has 65,000 to 90,000 clones, 85% to 95% seen once. The origin of this receptor is a human donor who was the organ donor for an intestinal transplant. The specimen was unstimulated CD8+ T cells sorted from spleen or lymph node cells, collected before transplant. The J gene is TRBJ2-1, the V gene TRBV12-5; D possibly corresponds to TRBD2 (6 bases). This CDR3 is CASGLVRGVGSNEQFF. The CDR3 DNA sequence: TGTGCTAGTGGTTTGGTACGCGGGGTCGGGTCCAATGAGCAGTTCTTC.